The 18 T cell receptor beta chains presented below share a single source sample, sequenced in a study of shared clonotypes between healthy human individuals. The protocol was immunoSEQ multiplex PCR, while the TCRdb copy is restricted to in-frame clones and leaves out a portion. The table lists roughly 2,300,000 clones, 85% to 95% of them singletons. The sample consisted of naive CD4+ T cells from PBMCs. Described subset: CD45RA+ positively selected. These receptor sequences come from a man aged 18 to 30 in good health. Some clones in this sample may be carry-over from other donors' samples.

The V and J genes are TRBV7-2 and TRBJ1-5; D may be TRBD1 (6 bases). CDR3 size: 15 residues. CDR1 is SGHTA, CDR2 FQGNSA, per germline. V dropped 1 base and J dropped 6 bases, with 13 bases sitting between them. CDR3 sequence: CASSLGGRGSQPQHF. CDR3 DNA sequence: TGTGCCAGCAGCTTAGGGGGGCGGGGGAGTCAGCCCCAGCATTTT.

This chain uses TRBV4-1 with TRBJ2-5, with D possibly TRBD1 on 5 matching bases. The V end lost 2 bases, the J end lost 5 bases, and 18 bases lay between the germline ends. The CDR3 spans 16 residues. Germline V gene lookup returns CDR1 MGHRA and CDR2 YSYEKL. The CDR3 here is CASSQYFMAKGETQYF. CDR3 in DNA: TGCGCCAGCAGCCAATATTTTATGGCCAAGGGGGAGACCCAGTACTTC.

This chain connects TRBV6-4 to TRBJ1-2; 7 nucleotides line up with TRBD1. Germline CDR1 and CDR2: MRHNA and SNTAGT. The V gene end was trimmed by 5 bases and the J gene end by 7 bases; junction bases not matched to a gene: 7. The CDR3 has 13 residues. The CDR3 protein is CASSQQGMGGYTF. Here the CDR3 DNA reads TGTGCCAGCAGTCAACAGGGGATGGGTGGCTACACCTTC.

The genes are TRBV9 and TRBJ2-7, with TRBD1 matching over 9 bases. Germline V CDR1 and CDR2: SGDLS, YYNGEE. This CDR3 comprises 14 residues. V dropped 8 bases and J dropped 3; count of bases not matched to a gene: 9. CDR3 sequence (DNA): TGTGCCAGTCTCCCGGGACAGGGATACTACGAGCAGTACTTC. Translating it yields CASLPGQGYYEQYF.

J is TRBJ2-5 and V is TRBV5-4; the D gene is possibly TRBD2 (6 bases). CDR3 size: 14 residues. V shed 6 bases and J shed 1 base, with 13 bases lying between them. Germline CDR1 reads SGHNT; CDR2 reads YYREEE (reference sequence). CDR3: CASTMGGGQETQYF. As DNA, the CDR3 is TGTGCCAGCACCATGGGGGGAGGCCAAGAGACCCAGTACTTC.

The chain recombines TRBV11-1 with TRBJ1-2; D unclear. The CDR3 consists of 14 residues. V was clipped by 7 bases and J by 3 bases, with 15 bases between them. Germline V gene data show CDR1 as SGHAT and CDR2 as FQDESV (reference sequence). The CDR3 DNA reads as TGTGCCAGCACCTCGAGAGAGAGAGACTATGGCTACACCTTC. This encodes CASTSRERDYGYTF.

The CDR3 protein is CASSGVAGPYEQYF. The CDR3 DNA reads TGTGCCAGCAGTGGGGTAGCGGGTCCCTACGAGCAGTACTTC. This chain joins TRBV28 and TRBJ2-7, with TRBD2 identical over 7 bases. Looked up from germline, CDR1 is MDHEN and CDR2 is SYDVKM. This CDR3 is 14 amino acids long. Germline trimming cut 5 bases from V and 2 bases from J; bases unmatched to any gene: 6.

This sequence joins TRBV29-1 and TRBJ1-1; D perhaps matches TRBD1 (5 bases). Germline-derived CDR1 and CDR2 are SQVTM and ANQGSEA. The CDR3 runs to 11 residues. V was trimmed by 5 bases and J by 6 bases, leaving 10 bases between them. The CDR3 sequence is CSVLRQSEAFF. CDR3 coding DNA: TGCAGCGTTCTAAGACAGTCTGAAGCTTTCTTT.

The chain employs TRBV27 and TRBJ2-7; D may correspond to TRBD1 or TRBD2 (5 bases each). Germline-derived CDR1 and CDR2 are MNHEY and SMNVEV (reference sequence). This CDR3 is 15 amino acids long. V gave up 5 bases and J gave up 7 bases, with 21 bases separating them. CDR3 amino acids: CASSLDFEGLMEQYF. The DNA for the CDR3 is TGTGCCAGCAGTCTCGACTTCGAGGGGCTAATGGAGCAGTACTTC.

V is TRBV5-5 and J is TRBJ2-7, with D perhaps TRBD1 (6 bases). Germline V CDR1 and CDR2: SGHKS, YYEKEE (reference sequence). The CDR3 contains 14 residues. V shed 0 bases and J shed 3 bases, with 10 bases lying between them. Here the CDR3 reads CASSLATGVYEQYF. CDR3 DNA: TGTGCCAGCAGCTTGGCGACAGGAGTCTACGAGCAGTACTTC.

CDR3 DNA: TGTGCCAGCTCACCCCCCGGGGGGGGAAACACCATATATTTT. Translating gives CASSPPGGGNTIYF. The J gene is TRBJ1-3, the V gene TRBV18; possible D gene TRBD1, 5 bases. The germline V gene has CDR1 KGHSH and CDR2 LQKENI. V dropped 3 bases and J dropped 4 bases, with 10 bases sitting between them. The CDR3 contains 14 residues.

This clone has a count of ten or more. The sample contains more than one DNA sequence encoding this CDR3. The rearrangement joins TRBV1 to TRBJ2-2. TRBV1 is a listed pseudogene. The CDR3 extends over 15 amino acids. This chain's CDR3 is CTSSHWPRPTGELFF. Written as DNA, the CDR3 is TGCACCAGCAGCCATTGGCCGAGACCAACCGGGGAGCTGTTTTTT.

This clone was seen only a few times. The CDR3 DNA reads TGTGCCTGGGGGAGTAACACTGAAGCTTTCTTT. Translated, it gives CAWGSNTEAFF. V is TRBV30 and J is TRBJ1-1, with D unclear. This CDR3 spans 11 amino acids. V lost 5 bases to trimming and J lost 2 bases, with 6 bases between them. CDR1 and CDR2 from the germline V gene are GTSNPN and SVGIG (reference sequence).

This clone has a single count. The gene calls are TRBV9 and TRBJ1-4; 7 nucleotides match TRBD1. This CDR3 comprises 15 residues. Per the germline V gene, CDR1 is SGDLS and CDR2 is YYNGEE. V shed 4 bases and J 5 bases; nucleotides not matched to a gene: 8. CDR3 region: CASSPGTAKNEKLFF. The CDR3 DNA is TGTGCCAGCAGCCCCGGGACAGCCAAAAATGAAAAACTGTTTTTT.

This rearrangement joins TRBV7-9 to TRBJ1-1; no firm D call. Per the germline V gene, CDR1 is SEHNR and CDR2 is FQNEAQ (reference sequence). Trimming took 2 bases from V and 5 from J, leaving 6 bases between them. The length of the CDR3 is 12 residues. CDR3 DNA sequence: TGTGCCAGCAGCTTACTTGCAACTGAAGCTTTCTTT. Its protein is CASSLLATEAFF.

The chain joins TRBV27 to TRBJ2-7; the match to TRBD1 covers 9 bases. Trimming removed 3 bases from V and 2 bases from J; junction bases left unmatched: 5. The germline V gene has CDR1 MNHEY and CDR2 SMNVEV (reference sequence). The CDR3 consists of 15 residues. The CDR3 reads CASSFFGTGTYEQYF. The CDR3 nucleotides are TGTGCCAGCAGTTTTTTTGGGACAGGGACCTACGAGCAGTACTTC.

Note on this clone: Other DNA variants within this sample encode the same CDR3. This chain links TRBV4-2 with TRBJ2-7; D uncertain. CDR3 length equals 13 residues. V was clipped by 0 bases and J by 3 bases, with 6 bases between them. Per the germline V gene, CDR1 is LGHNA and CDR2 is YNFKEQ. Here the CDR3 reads CASSQDRGYEQYF. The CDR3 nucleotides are TGTGCCAGCAGCCAAGATAGAGGCTACGAGCAGTACTTC.

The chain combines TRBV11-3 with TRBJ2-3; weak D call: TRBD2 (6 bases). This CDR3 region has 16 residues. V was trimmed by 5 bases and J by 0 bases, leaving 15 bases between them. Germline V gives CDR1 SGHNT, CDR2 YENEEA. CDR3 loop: CASSLRPSGSTDTQYF. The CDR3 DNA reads TGTGCCAGCAGCCTCCGCCCAAGCGGGAGCACAGATACGCAGTATTTT.